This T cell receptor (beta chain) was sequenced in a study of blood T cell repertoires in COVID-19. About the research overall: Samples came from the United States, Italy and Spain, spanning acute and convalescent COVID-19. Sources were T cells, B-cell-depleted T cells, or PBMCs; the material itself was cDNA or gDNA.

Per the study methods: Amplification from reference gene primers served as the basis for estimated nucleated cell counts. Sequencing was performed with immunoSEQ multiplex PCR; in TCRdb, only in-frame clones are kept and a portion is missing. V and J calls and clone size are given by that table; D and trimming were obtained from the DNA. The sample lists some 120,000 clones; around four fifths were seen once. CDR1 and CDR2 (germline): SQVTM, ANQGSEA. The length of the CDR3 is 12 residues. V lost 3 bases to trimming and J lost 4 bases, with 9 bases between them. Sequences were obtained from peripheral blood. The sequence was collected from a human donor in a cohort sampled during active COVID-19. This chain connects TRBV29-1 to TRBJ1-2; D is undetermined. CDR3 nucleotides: TGCAGCGTTGATGGCAGTCCCTATGGCTACACCTTC. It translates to CSVDGSPYGYTF. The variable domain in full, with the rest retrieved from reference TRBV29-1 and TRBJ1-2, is SAVISQKPSRDICQRGTSLTIQCQVDSQVTMMFWYRQQPGQSLTLIATANQGSEATYESGFVIDKFPISRPNLTFSTLTVSNMSPEDSSIYLCSVDGSPYGYTFGSGTRLTVV.